The 30 T cell receptor beta chains in this list originate from one sample, sequenced in a study of shared clonotypes between healthy human individuals (dated by TCRdb to the early 2020s). Library prep was done by the immunoSEQ multiplex PCR assay. Here the immuneACCESS table is served through TCRdb, limited to in-frame sequences with V and J called. Missing clones are a known gap in these copies; in checked studies unresolved V genes cover under half, and the rest lacks a known reason. The sample records over a million clones, approximately 98.5% of which are singletons. Together, the top ten hold approximately 0.38% of the sample. Sequencing was carried out using naive CD4+ T cells sorted from blood. The meaning of the sample's cell subset or site label: CD45RA+ positively selected. These receptor sequences come from a young man in good health.

The rearrangement links TRBV5-1 to TRBJ1-2; TRBD1 is a possible D gene (5 bases). Trimming left V 4 bases short and J 4 bases short, with 17 bases between. The CDR3 runs 15 residues. Per germline, CDR1 SGHRS and CDR2 YFSETQ. CDR3: CASSLGTSAGYGYTF. The CDR3 DNA sequence: TGCGCCAGCAGCCTTGGGACCTCGGCGGGCTATGGCTACACCTTC.

The rearrangement joins TRBV5-6 to TRBJ2-4; maybe TRBD1 (5 bases). Germline V lookup: CDR1 SGHDT, CDR2 YYEEEE. The CDR3 spans 15 residues. V dropped 0 bases and J dropped 6 bases, with 13 bases sitting between them. The CDR3 here is CASSLVVRESNIQYF. For the CDR3, the DNA is TGTGCCAGCAGCTTGGTGGTCAGGGAATCAAACATTCAGTACTTC. Variable domain in full (rest from reference TRBV5-6 and TRBJ2-4): DAGVTQSPTHLIKTRGQQVTLRCSPKSGHDTVSWYQQALGQGPQFIFQYYEEEERQRGNFPDRFSGHQFPNYSSELNVNALLLGDSALYLCASSLVVRESNIQYFGAGTRLSVL.

Points on this clone: Other DNA sequences in the sample encode the same CDR3. The rearrangement uses TRBV7-6 and TRBJ2-7; D is uncertain. The germline V gene encodes CDR1 SGHVS and CDR2 FNYEAQ. This CDR3 is built from 13 residues. V lost 0 bases to trimming and J lost 4 bases, with 7 bases between them. CDR3 residues: CASSLALGYEQYF. The CDR3 nucleotides read TGTGCCAGCAGCTTAGCGTTAGGGTACGAGCAGTACTTC.

The J gene is TRBJ2-7, the V gene TRBV9; 9 bases are shared with TRBD2. V was pared by 4 bases and J by 3 bases, with 8 bases of the junction left unmatched. Germline V gene sequence: CDR1 SGDLS, CDR2 YYNGEE. This CDR3 is 15 amino acids long. DNA of the CDR3: TGTGCCAGCAGCCCACGTAGCGGGAGTAACTACGAGCAGTACTTC. Translating it yields CASSPRSGSNYEQYF.

The V and J genes are TRBV11-2 and TRBJ2-1, with 7 bases aligning to TRBD2. CDR3 size: 17 residues. The J segment lost 0 bases and the V segment lost 7 bases, leaving 12 bases of the junction unmatched. The germline V gene has CDR1 SGHAT and CDR2 FQNNGV. The CDR3 coding sequence is TGTGCCAGCACCAATCTCGGCGGGAGTTACTCCTACAATGAGCAGTTCTTC. It specifies CASTNLGGSYSYNEQFF. Looking up the rest from reference TRBV11-2 and TRBJ2-1 gives the full variable domain: EAGVAQSPRYKIIEKRQSVAFWCNPISGHATLYWYQQILGQGPKLLIQFQNNGVVDDSQLPKDRFSAERLKGVDSTLKIQPAKLEDSAVYLCASTNLGGSYSYNEQFFGPGTRLTVL.

The rearrangement joins TRBV7-8 to TRBJ2-2, with D unresolved. CDR1 is SGHVS, CDR2 FQNEAQ, per germline. The CDR3 totals 11 residues. V lost 7 bases and J lost 6, with 6 bases in between. CDR3 nucleotides: TGTGCCAGCACCTATTCCGGGGAGCTGTTTTTT. The encoded protein is CASTYSGELFF.

The genes are TRBV28 and TRBJ1-4, with 7 bases matching TRBD1. The V gene's germline CDR1 is MDHEN and CDR2 SYDVKM. The V and J ends lost 2 bases and 6 bases, in that order; junction bases with no gene match: 9. The CDR3 is 16 residues long. The CDR3 DNA reads TGTGCCAGCAGTTTACCCCAGACAGGGAACCATGAAAAACTGTTTTTT. Its protein product is CASSLPQTGNHEKLFF.

V and J are TRBV7-6 and TRBJ1-3; TRBD1 might be the D (5 bases). Trimming shortened V by 5 bases and J by 0 bases, and 14 bases separated the two germline ends. This CDR3 region has 16 residues. The V gene's germline CDR1 is SGHVS and CDR2 FNYEAQ. As DNA, the CDR3 is TGTGCCAGCAGCCAACGGGACTCCAGCTCTGGAAACACCATATATTTT. Translation gives CASSQRDSSSGNTIYF.

V gene TRBV2 combines with J gene TRBJ1-1; D is ambiguous. CDR1 and CDR2 (germline): SNHLY, FYNNEI. The germline V and J ends were trimmed by 6 bases and 4 bases, with 12 bases remaining between them. The CDR3 contains 13 residues. CDR3 sequence (DNA): TGTGCCAGCAGCCCTTCACGAGGCACTGAAGCTTTCTTT. This sequence encodes CASSPSRGTEAFF. The whole variable domain, filled in from reference TRBV2 and TRBJ1-1, reads EPEVTQTPSHQVTQMGQEVILRCVPISNHLYFYWYRQILGQKVEFLVSFYNNEISEKSEIFDDQFSVERPDGSNFTLKIRSTKLEDSAMYFCASSPSRGTEAFFGQGTRLTVV.

The rearrangement uses TRBV2 and TRBJ2-7, with 16 nucleotides matching TRBD2. After removal of 6 bases from V and 2 bases from J, the junction contained 4 bases not matched to a gene. This CDR3 is built from 16 residues. Germline V CDR1 and CDR2: SNHLY, FYNNEI. The CDR3 DNA reads as TGTGCCAGCAGGGGACTAGCGGGAGGGGCTCCCTACGAGCAGTACTTC. Amino acids: CASRGLAGGAPYEQYF.

V is TRBV19 and J is TRBJ1-5; 7 bases line up with TRBD1. Germline CDR1 reads LNHDA; CDR2 reads SQIVND (reference sequence). The CDR3 has 16 amino acids. The V and J ends lost 5 bases and 2 bases, in that order; junction bases with no gene match: 9. In nucleotides, the CDR3 is TGTGCCAGTAGTCCCGGTGACAGGGACGGCAATCAGCCCCAGCATTTT. Translation: CASSPGDRDGNQPQHF.

In regard to this clone: This sample includes further DNA sequences coding for the same CDR3. V and J are TRBV6-5 and TRBJ1-5, with D perhaps matching TRBD1 (5 bases). Trimming removed 2 bases from V and 2 bases from J, with 7 bases in between. The V gene's germline CDR1 is MNHEY and CDR2 SVGAGI. The CDR3 has 14 residues. The CDR3, as DNA: TGTGCCAGCAGTTACGGGGCCGGCAATCAGCCCCAGCATTTT. Translated, it gives CASSYGAGNQPQHF.

This sequence joins TRBV18 and TRBJ2-7; D may be TRBD1 (6 bases). V dropped 0 bases and J dropped 3 bases, with 12 bases sitting between them. This CDR3 region has 15 residues. CDR1 is KGHSH and CDR2 is LQKENI in the germline V gene. In DNA, the CDR3 is TGTGCCAGCTCACCACCTTACGGGACAATCTACGAGCAGTACTTC. It is translated as CASSPPYGTIYEQYF.

The rearrangement links TRBV5-4 to TRBJ2-7; 7 nucleotides agree with TRBD1. The CDR3 contains 15 residues. After removal of 4 bases from V and 0 bases from J, the junction contained 7 bases not matched to a gene. CDR1 and CDR2 (germline): SGHNT, YYREEE (reference sequence). As DNA, the CDR3 is TGTGCCAGCAGCCCTGGGACAGCTAGCTCCTACGAGCAGTACTTC. Translating it yields CASSPGTASSYEQYF. Based on the CDR3 plus reference TRBV5-4 and TRBJ2-7, the full variable domain is ETGVTQSPTHLIKTRGQQVTLRCSSQSGHNTVSWYQQALGQGPQFIFQYYREEENGRGNFPPRFSGLQFPNYSSELNVNALELDDSALYLCASSPGTASSYEQYFGPGTRLTVT.

V usage is TRBV5-4 and J usage is TRBJ2-7; 13 nucleotides agree with TRBD2. Per the germline V gene, CDR1 is SGHNT and CDR2 is YYREEE (reference sequence). CDR3 length equals 15 residues. V lost 7 bases to trimming and J lost 1 base; unmatched junction nucleotides: 5. CDR3 sequence: CASGLAGAYSYEQYF. The CDR3 DNA is TGTGCCAGCGGACTAGCGGGAGCCTATTCCTACGAGCAGTACTTC.

V is TRBV18 and J is TRBJ2-7; TRBD1 might be the D (6 bases). Deletions cut 2 bases from V and 7 bases from J, with 21 bases between. Germline CDR1 KGHSH, CDR2 LQKENI. This CDR3 contains 16 residues. The CDR3 is CASSPGSGALSAEQYF. The CDR3 DNA follows: TGTGCCAGCTCACCAGGCTCAGGGGCCCTCTCAGCGGAGCAGTACTTC. Combining the CDR3 with reference TRBV18 and TRBJ2-7 gives the whole variable domain NAGVMQNPRHLVRRRGQEARLRCSPMKGHSHVYWYRQLPEEGLKFMVYLQKENIIDESGMPKERFSAEFPKEGPSILRIQQVVRGDSAAYFCASSPGSGALSAEQYFGPGTRLTVT.

The chain uses TRBV28 and TRBJ2-1; 10 positions agree with TRBD2. Trimming took 7 bases from V and 4 from J; bases not matched to a gene: 16. In germline, CDR1 is MDHEN, CDR2 SYDVKM. The CDR3 loop spans 18 amino acids. The CDR3 sequence: CASIGITNLLAGYNEQFF. The CDR3 DNA reads as TGTGCCAGCATAGGAATCACAAACTTACTAGCGGGGTACAATGAGCAGTTCTTC. Combining the CDR3 with reference TRBV28 and TRBJ2-1 gives the whole variable domain DVKVTQSSRYLVKRTGEKVFLECVQDMDHENMFWYRQDPGLGLRLIYFSYDVKMKEKGDIPEGYSVSREKKERFSLILESASTNQTSMYLCASIGITNLLAGYNEQFFGPGTRLTVL.

The J gene is TRBJ2-7, the V gene TRBV5-1, with D possibly matching TRBD1 (5 bases). Trimming took off 0 bases at V and 1 base at J, with 14 bases between the two ends. The CDR3 is made up of 16 amino acids. Looked up from germline, CDR1 is SGHRS and CDR2 is YFSETQ. The CDR3 reads CASSLGGASLSYEQYF. In DNA, the CDR3 is TGCGCCAGCAGCTTGGGTGGGGCAAGTCTTTCCTACGAGCAGTACTTC. Full variable domain (missing parts from reference TRBV5-1 and TRBJ2-7): KAGVTQTPRYLIKTRGQQVTLSCSPISGHRSVSWYQQTPGQGLQFLFEYFSETQRNKGNFPGRFSGRQFSNSRSEMNVSTLELGDSALYLCASSLGGASLSYEQYFGPGTRLTVT.

The chain is built from TRBV7-2 and TRBJ2-5; possibly TRBD1 for D (5 bases). Trimming pared 5 bases from V and 4 bases from J, leaving 14 bases between. This CDR3 comprises 14 residues. Germline CDR1 reads SGHTA; CDR2 reads FQGNSA. As DNA, the CDR3 is TGTGCCAGCAGCCGCTCCCCCAGGGCAGAGACCCAGTACTTC. Its translation is CASSRSPRAETQYF.

The V call is TRBV21-1, the J call TRBJ1-5; the D call TRBD1 from the table was never checked on the DNA. TRBV21-1 is labeled a pseudogene. The CDR3 is 20 residues long. CDR3 sequence (DNA): TGTGCCAGCAGCAACCCCGGGACAGGGGGCTCCCTCTGTTTCAATCAGCCCCAGCATTTT. Its protein is CASSNPGTGGSLCFNQPQHF.

The chain couples TRBV10-1 to TRBJ2-7; D is unclear. Trimming stripped 5 bases from V and 4 bases from J, with 12 bases between. The CDR3 length is 13 residues. Germline lookup yields CDR1 WNHNN and CDR2 SYGVQD (reference sequence). CDR3 DNA: TGCGCCAGCAGTACCAACCTAGGTTACGAGCAGTACTTC. Translation: CASSTNLGYEQYF.

With respect to this clone: The sample has other DNA sequences that encode this CDR3 too. In nucleotides, the CDR3 is TGTGCCAGCAGCTTCGCGGGACCCGGGGAGCTGTTTTTT. Residues: CASSFAGPGELFF. The V gene is TRBV11-2, the J gene TRBJ2-2, with TRBD2 as a possible D gene (6 bases). V shed 3 bases and J shed 6 bases, with 8 bases lying between them. Germline CDR1 SGHAT, CDR2 FQNNGV. This CDR3 spans 13 amino acids. Full variable domain (missing parts from reference TRBV11-2 and TRBJ2-2): EAGVAQSPRYKIIEKRQSVAFWCNPISGHATLYWYQQILGQGPKLLIQFQNNGVVDDSQLPKDRFSAERLKGVDSTLKIQPAKLEDSAVYLCASSFAGPGELFFGEGSRLTVL.

About this clone: This sample includes further DNA sequences coding for the same CDR3. The V call is TRBV5-1, the J call TRBJ2-3, with 16 bases fitting TRBD2. This CDR3 has 18 amino acids. CDR1 and CDR2 from the germline V gene are SGHRS and YFSETQ. With V trimmed by 4 bases and J by 1 base, 6 bases remained unmatched. The CDR3 loop reads CASSLGGLAGGRTDTQYF. The CDR3 DNA is TGCGCCAGCAGCCTGGGGGGACTAGCGGGAGGGCGCACAGATACGCAGTATTTT. The full variable domain, rest sourced from reference TRBV5-1 and TRBJ2-3, is KAGVTQTPRYLIKTRGQQVTLSCSPISGHRSVSWYQQTPGQGLQFLFEYFSETQRNKGNFPGRFSGRQFSNSRSEMNVSTLELGDSALYLCASSLGGLAGGRTDTQYFGPGTRLTVL.

This clone was counted once. The genes are TRBV9 and TRBJ2-3; D possibly uses TRBD1 or TRBD2 (5 bases each). The V gene lost 4 bases and the J gene lost 4 bases, with 13 bases spanning the gap. Germline-derived CDR1 and CDR2 are SGDLS and YYNGEE. The CDR3 sequence is 14 residues long. CDR3 region: CASSIRGVPDTQYF. The CDR3 DNA follows: TGTGCCAGCAGCATTAGGGGAGTTCCAGATACGCAGTATTTT.

The chain is built from TRBV9 and TRBJ2-1, with 9 bases that match TRBD1. Germline assignment: CDR1 SGDLS and CDR2 YYNGEE. The CDR3 has 17 amino acids. Trimming cost V 0 bases and J 4 bases; bases outside gene matches: 8. The CDR3 DNA sequence: TGTGCCAGCAGCGTAGACCCCGGGACAGGGCAATACAATGAGCAGTTCTTC. This translates into CASSVDPGTGQYNEQFF.

The chain is built from TRBV10-3 and TRBJ2-7; 7 bases match TRBD1. The germline CDR1 and CDR2 sequences are ENHRY and SYGVKD. This CDR3 has 16 residues. Germline trimming cut 2 bases from V and 6 bases from J; bases unmatched to any gene: 13. The CDR3 coding sequence is TGTGCCATCAGTGAGAGGCTAGGGGGCGAGGTGAGCGAGCAGTACTTC. Amino acids: CAISERLGGEVSEQYF.

V usage is TRBV2 and J usage is TRBJ2-3; D remains unclear. Trimming cost V 3 bases and J 2 bases, with 12 bases left between them. Germline CDR1 reads SNHLY; CDR2 reads FYNNEI. The CDR3 is 15 residues long. CDR3 sequence: CASSEAEHPTDTQYF. The CDR3 DNA reads TGTGCCAGCAGTGAGGCGGAACACCCCACAGATACGCAGTATTTT.

A note on this clone: In the same sample, other DNA sequences code for this CDR3. The chain uses TRBV18 and TRBJ2-5; D remains unclear. Germline CDR1 is KGHSH and CDR2 is LQKENI. This CDR3 region has 12 residues. Trimming took off 3 bases at V and 5 bases at J, with 7 bases between the two ends. CDR3 sequence (DNA): TGTGCCAGCTCACCGTCGGAGGAGACCCAGTACTTC. This translates into CASSPSEETQYF.

The V and J genes are TRBV30 and TRBJ2-3, with 15 bases matching TRBD2. This CDR3 region has 15 residues. The trim removed 5 bases at V and 2 bases at J, leaving 2 bases unmatched. The V gene's germline CDR1 is GTSNPN and CDR2 SVGIG (reference sequence). The CDR3 loop is CAWGLAGGVTDTQYF. As DNA, the CDR3 is TGTGCCTGGGGACTAGCGGGAGGGGTCACAGATACGCAGTATTTT.

This clone was seen a single time. The V call is TRBV6-5, the J call TRBJ1-1, with D hard to call. The CDR3 is 13 residues long. V was trimmed by 4 bases and J by 6 bases, leaving 12 bases between them. Germline-derived CDR1 and CDR2 are MNHEY and SVGAGI. CDR3 in amino acids: CASSSSPGPEAFF. The CDR3 region has the DNA TGTGCCAGCAGTTCCAGCCCCGGCCCTGAAGCTTTCTTT.